This T cell receptor beta chain was captured in a study of cytomegalovirus exposure and HLA in healthy donors (dated by TCRdb to about 2017). At the level of the whole study: According to a later analysis, the 110 or so validation repertoires were produced on the same platform as the approximately 620 repertoires of the first cohort. To predict cytomegalovirus infection status, the study brought together high-throughput TCR immunosequencing, statistical association of individual TCRs with disease status, and machine learning. The study aimed to test whether signatures of past pathogen exposure could be identified by cataloging public T cell receptors. A separate validation cohort of roughly 110 different subjects was used in addition to the 666-subject first cohort. Summary of the overall study and its limitations: In vitro tests confirmed that three of the cytomegalovirus-associated TCR beta chains recognize cytomegalovirus antigens. Most TCR sequences were seen in very few donors, while some public TCRs were found in many individuals. The classifier was reported to diagnose cytomegalovirus status with high specificity and sensitivity in both the original and validation cohorts. The authors suggested that the approach could potentially be extended to other disease states and immunological phenotypes. Of the cluster scores, roughly 95% were above 0 in a later analysis, which found that TCRs clustered in the first cohort also tended to co-occur in the 95 to 150 validation repertoires. In the study, approximately 160 TCR beta chains were listed as associated with cytomegalovirus. A later analysis had no HLA typing for the validation cohort, so co-occurrence there was scored across all 130 or so repertoires.

Of note for this clone: No antigen is known for it. No clone much larger than this one lies a single base away; base qualities are absent.

The method behind the library was the immunoSEQ multiplex PCR assay. Turning to the authors' computational methods: To diagnose cytomegalovirus status from the catalog of TCR beta chain sequences, a statistical classification framework was built. Sourced from immuneACCESS, this table was stored by TCRdb with only in-frame sequences that have V and J called. A share of the clones is absent; for the studies checked, an unresolved V gene accounts for under half, and the remainder has no known explanation. Clone size and V and J calls were adopted from that table, with D and trimming inferred from the DNA. This sample lists some 76,000 clones; approximately 94% were detected once. The ten largest make up 2.5% to 3.5% of the sample. Donors formed part of the validation cohort, which comprised over a hundred subjects and was distinct from the first cohort of roughly 600 subjects. The receptor's source is a woman aged 18-35 years in good health and CMV-seropositive. Source material: PBMCs.

The DNA sequence is as follows: TGTGCCAGCAGCTTCACAGGGTACACTGAAGCTTTCTTT. This translates into CASSFTGYTEAFF. Recombination joined TRBV7-2 with TRBJ1-1, and perhaps TRBD1 as D gene, on 6 matching bases. From its cysteine to its phenylalanine, the CDR3 spans 13 amino acids. The DNA shown is the 39-base CDR3, in frame from base 1. Per the germline V gene, SGHTA is the CDR1 and FQGNSA is the CDR2. At the junction V is shortened by 3 bases and J by 3 bases, with 8 bases in between. The CDR3 plus the reference TRBV7-2 and TRBJ1-1 genes for the other parts give the full variable domain: GAGVSQSPSNKVTEKGKDVELRCDPISGHTALYWYRQSLGQGLEFLIYFQGNSAPDKSGLPSDRFSAERTGGSVSTLTIQRTQQEDSAVYLCASSFTGYTEAFFGQGTRLTVV.